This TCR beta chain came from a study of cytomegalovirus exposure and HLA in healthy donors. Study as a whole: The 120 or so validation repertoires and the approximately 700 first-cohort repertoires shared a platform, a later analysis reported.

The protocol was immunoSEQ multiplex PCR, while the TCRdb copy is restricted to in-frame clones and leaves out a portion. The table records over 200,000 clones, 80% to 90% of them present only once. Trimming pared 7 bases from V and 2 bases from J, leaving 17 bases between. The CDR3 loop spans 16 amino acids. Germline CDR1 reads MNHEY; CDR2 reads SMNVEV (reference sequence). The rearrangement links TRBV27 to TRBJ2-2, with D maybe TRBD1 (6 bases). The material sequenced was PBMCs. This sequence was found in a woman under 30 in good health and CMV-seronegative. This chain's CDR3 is CASTLETGRNTGELFF. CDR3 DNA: TGTGCCAGCACCCTGGAGACAGGTCGAAACACCGGGGAGCTGTTTTTT.